This record covers a single T cell receptor beta chain. Its antigen is not identified. The table came from immunoSEQ multiplex PCR; TCRdb's copy has only in-frame clones and leaves some out. The sample has about 81,000 clones, under 95% seen once. The data originate from a study of OX40 agonist ivuxolimab in advanced cancers. About the research overall: A history of anti-PD-1, anti-PD-L1 or anti-CTLA-4 therapy was acceptable, and about 37% had some.

Overall study findings and caveats: CD4+ and CD8+ blood T cells expanded clonally by week 6 at 0.1 to 3.0 mg/kg. Researchers did not establish what antigens the expanded peripheral T cells target.

The TCR comes from an adult with an advanced solid tumor such as melanoma, head and neck, liver or kidney cancer. Source: CD4+ or CD8+ T cells sorted from blood, taken in a trial of the OX40 agonist ivuxolimab.

CDR3 sequence: CASSLEPSATGELFF. Here the CDR3 DNA reads TGTGCCAGCAGCTTAGAGCCCTCGGCCACCGGGGAGCTGTTTTTT. The chain joins TRBV7-6 to TRBJ2-2; D is unresolved. Deletions cut 1 base from V and 4 bases from J, with 10 bases between. There are 15 residues in the CDR3. Germline V lookup: CDR1 SGHVS, CDR2 FNYEAQ.